This TCR beta chain stems from a study of Ad26.COV2.S vaccination and SARS-CoV-2 variants. In this sample, this clone turned up once. Treatment: around 19 received Ad26.COV2.S at low or high dose, single or two shots; 5 received placebo; per-sample allocation not given. Sampling took place 63 days after the first vaccine or placebo injection. Sequencing used immunoSEQ multiplex PCR; TCRdb keeps in-frame clones, though not all of them. In the table there are some 390,000 clones, approximately 89% of which are singletons. V lost 3 bases, J lost 5 bases, and 4 bases lay in between. The CDR3 is 10 residues long. Germline V gene data show CDR1 as DFQATT and CDR2 as SNEGSKA (reference sequence).

The chain is built from TRBV20-1 and TRBJ2-5; no reliable D call. The receptor's source is a person aged 18-60 years who received the Ad26.COV2.S COVID-19 vaccine or a placebo. The specimen comprised peripheral blood, sampled in a trial of Ad26.COV2.S vaccine versus placebo. The CDR3 DNA is TGCAGTGCTAGCGGGGAGACCCAGTACTTC. It translates to CSASGETQYF.